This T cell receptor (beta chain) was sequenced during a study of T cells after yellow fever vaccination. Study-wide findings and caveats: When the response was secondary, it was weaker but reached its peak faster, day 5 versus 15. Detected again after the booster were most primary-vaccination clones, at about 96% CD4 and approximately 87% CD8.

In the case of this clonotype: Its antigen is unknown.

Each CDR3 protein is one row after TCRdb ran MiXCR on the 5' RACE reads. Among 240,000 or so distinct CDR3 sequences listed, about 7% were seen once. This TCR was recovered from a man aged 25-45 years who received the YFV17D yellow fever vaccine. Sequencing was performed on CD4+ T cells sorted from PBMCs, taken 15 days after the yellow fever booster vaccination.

The CDR3 DNA sequence: TGCAGTGCTTATAGGGCTACCTACAATGAGCAGTTCTTC. Protein: CSAYRATYNEQFF. V and J are TRBV20-1 and TRBJ2-1; D is undetermined. The V end lost 5 bases, the J end lost 2 bases, and 10 bases lay between the germline ends. This CDR3 has 13 amino acids. The germline V gene encodes CDR1 DFQATT and CDR2 SNEGSKA (reference sequence).